This TCR beta chain was retrieved from a study of blood T cell repertoires in COVID-19. Study summary: Acute and convalescent COVID-19 samples came from the United States, Italy and Spain. T cells, B-cell-depleted T cells, or PBMCs supplied cDNA or gDNA.

Germline CDR1 reads SNHLY; CDR2 reads FYNNEI. CDR3 length: 16 residues. Trimming at V came to 6 bases and at J to 0 bases, leaving 5 bases not matched to a gene. Using immunoSEQ multiplex PCR, the repertoire was profiled, and TCRdb retains in-frame clones only, with some absent. The sample contains roughly 120,000 clones, about 85% of which appear only once. The sample taken for sequencing was peripheral blood. The TCR was taken from a man older than 75 with acute or convalescent COVID-19. This chain uses TRBV2 with TRBJ2-7, with 13 nucleotides matching TRBD2. CDR3 sequence (DNA): TGTGCCAGCAGGATGACTAGCGGGGGGCTCTCCTACGAGCAGTACTTC. It is translated as CASRMTSGGLSYEQYF.